The source of this T cell receptor (beta chain) is a study of low-dose radiotherapy and immunotherapy resistance in tumors. Both TCRalpha and TCRbeta chains were reverse transcribed with V-gene-specific primers. TCRs were put through around 20 PCR cycles of amplification with Phusion. A constant-region primer and the V-primer adapter served as the primer pair. From the reads, TCRdb called clonotypes with MiXCR, one entry per CDR3 protein. The sample has 60,000 to 90,000 distinct CDR3 sequences; 31% are singletons. V lost 5 bases to trimming and J lost 4 bases, with 8 bases between them. The CDR3 sequence is 13 residues long. CDR1 MDHEN and CDR2 SYDVKM come from the germline V gene. Sample time point: before trial treatment.

The source was PBMCs, collected before treatment. This chain connects TRBV28 to TRBJ2-2; D gene ambiguous. This TCR derives from a female donor with ovarian cancer. CDR3 sequence reads: CASSIVGTGELFF. The CDR3 nucleotides are TGTGCCAGCAGTATCGTAGGCACCGGGGAGCTGTTTTTT.